This T cell receptor (beta chain) was observed in a study of blood T cells in healthy people across ages. Study background: Template-switching capture recovered about one barcoded beta molecule per two T cells.

Sample-barcoded 5' priming and a J-beta primer mix drove a second PCR of roughly 7 to 11 cycles. Each cDNA molecule was tagged by a template-switch adaptor with 12 random nucleotides. TCRdb re-called the 5' RACE reads through MiXCR, storing one row per CDR3 protein. In the table there are hundreds of thousands of distinct CDR3 sequences, roughly 48% of which are singletons. This TCR was sampled from a man aged 25-45 years in good health. Sequencing used blood.

CDR3 sequence reads: CASNDPGAGGFGYTF. The CDR3, as DNA: TGCGCCAGCAACGATCCAGGGGCAGGGGGCTTTGGCTACACCTTC. This sequence joins TRBV5-1 and TRBJ1-2; 8 bases map to TRBD1. The CDR3 loop spans 15 amino acids. V lost 6 bases to trimming and J lost 7 bases; unmatched junction nucleotides: 14. The germline gives CDR1 SGHRS, CDR2 YFSETQ.